Here is one T cell receptor beta chain with its context. Its antigen is still unknown. This specimen comes from a study of OX40 agonist ivuxolimab in advanced cancers. Study information: Participants averaged approximately 65 years of age (range about 23 to 79) and were approximately 81% male.

Assay: immunoSEQ multiplex PCR; the TCRdb copy retains only in-frame clones and omits some. The profile shows 50,000 to 70,000 clones, roughly 80% of them singletons. Germline V lookup: CDR1 SGHRS, CDR2 YFSETQ. This CDR3 is 14 amino acids long. With V trimmed by 7 bases and J by 4 bases, 8 bases remained unmatched. Study conclusions and caveats: More expanded clones were seen, on average, in CD8+ T cells than in CD4+. Circulating CD4+ and CD8+ T cells showed clonal expansion by week 6 at 0.1 to 3.0 mg/kg.

Here the sequenced sample was CD4+ or CD8+ T cells sorted from blood, taken in a trial of the OX40 agonist ivuxolimab. This TCR was recovered from an adult with an advanced solid tumor such as melanoma, head and neck, liver or kidney cancer. The rearrangement joins TRBV5-1 to TRBJ2-3; 8 positions match TRBD1. CDR3 residues: CASFLAGGADTQYF. The CDR3 DNA is TGCGCCAGCTTCTTGGCAGGGGGCGCAGATACGCAGTATTTT.